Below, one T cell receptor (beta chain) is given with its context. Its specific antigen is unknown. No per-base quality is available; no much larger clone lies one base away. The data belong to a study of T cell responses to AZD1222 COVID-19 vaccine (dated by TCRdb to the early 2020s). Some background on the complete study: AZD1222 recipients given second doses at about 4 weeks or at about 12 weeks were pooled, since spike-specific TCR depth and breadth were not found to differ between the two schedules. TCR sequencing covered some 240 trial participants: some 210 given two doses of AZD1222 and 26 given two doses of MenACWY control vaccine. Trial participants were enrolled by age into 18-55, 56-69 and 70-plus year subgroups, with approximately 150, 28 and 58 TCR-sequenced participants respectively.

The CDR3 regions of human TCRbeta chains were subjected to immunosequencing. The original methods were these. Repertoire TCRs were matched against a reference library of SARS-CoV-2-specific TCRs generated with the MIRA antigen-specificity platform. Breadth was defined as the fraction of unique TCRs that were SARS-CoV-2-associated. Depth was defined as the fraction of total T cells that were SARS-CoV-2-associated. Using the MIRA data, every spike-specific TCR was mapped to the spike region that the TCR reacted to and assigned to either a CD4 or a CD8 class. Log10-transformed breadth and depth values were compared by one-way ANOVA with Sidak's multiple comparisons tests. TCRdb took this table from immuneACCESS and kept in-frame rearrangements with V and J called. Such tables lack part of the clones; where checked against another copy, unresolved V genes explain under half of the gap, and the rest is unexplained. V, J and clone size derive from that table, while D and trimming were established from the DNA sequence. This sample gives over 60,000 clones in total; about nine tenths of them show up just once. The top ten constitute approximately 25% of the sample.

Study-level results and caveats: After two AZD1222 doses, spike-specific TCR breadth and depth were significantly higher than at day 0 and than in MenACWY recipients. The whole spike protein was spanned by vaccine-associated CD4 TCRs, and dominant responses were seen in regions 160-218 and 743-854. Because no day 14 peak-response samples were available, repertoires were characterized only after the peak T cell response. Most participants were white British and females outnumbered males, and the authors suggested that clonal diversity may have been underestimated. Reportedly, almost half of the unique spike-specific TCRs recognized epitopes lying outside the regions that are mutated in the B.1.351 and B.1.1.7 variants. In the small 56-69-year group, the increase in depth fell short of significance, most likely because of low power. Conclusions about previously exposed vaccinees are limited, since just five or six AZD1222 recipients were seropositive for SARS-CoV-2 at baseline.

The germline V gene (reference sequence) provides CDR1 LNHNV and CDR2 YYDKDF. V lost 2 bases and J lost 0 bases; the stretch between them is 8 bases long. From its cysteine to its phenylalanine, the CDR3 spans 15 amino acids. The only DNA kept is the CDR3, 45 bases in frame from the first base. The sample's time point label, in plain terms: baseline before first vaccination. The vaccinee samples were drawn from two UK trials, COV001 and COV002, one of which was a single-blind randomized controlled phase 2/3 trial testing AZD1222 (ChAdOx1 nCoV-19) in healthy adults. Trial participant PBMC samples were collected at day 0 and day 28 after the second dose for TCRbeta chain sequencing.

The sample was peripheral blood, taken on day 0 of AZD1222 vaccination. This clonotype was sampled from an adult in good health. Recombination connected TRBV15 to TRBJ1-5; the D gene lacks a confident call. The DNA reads TGTGCCACCAGCAGAATGAGGGATAGCAATCAGCCCCAGCATTTT. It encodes CATSRMRDSNQPQHF.